This TCR beta chain was sequenced for a study of cytomegalovirus exposure and HLA in healthy donors. The study, taken as a whole, reports: The classifier was said to identify cytomegalovirus status with high specificity and sensitivity. Among TCR sequences, most were rare, though some public TCRs appeared in many donors. Cytomegalovirus-associated status was assigned to about 160 TCR beta chains. Subsequent analysis of the approximately 120 validation repertoires found a tendency for first-cohort TCR clusters to co-occur.

The repertoire was sequenced with immunoSEQ multiplex PCR; TCRdb's copy has only in-frame clones and lacks some. The table shows some 160,000 clones, with 88% occurring only once. As concerns this clone: What it recognizes is unknown.

The CDR3 is made up of 15 amino acids. Per the germline V gene, CDR1 is MNHEY and CDR2 is SMNVEV (reference sequence). Germline trimming cut 5 bases from V and 6 bases from J; bases unmatched to any gene: 5. The chain recombines TRBV27 with TRBJ2-1; 12 bases are a match to TRBD2. Input material: PBMCs. The receptor was derived from a man aged 18 to 35 in good health and CMV-seronegative. CDR3 amino acids: CASSLAGGPGNEQFF. The CDR3 DNA follows: TGTGCCAGCAGTCTAGCGGGAGGGCCTGGCAATGAGCAGTTCTTC.